The T cell receptor (beta chain) under discussion was sequenced for a study of cytomegalovirus exposure and HLA in healthy donors. Study conclusions and caveats: An apparent linkage of common viral pathogens to several of the most significant clusters emerged in a later analysis.

This CDR3 spans 16 amino acids. CDR1 MDHEN and CDR2 SYDVKM come from the germline V gene. V dropped 5 bases and J dropped 0 bases, with 14 bases sitting between them. PCR was performed using 60 Vbeta and 13 Jbeta primers. Here immunoSEQ multiplex PCR was the method, and the copy in TCRdb shows in-frame clones only, minus some. The data show about 140,000 clones, less than 90% seen once. In this sample, this clone turned up a few times. No antigen is known for it. The source is a boy aged 2 to 10 in good health and CMV-seronegative. This chain joins TRBV28 and TRBJ1-3, with D perhaps TRBD1 (5 bases). The sequenced sample consisted of PBMCs. CDR3 DNA: TGTGCCAGCAGTCTGGGGGGGGTGGTCTCTGGAAACACCATATATTTT. Its protein product is CASSLGGVVSGNTIYF.